This T cell receptor beta chain was documented in a study of CD8 T cells in Susac syndrome. Germline V gene data show CDR1 as SQVTM and CDR2 as ANQGSEA. This CDR3 is 12 amino acids long. Between the trimmed V and J ends, which lost 7 bases and 3 bases, there was a span of 12 bases. The RNA, about 0.45 to 1 ug, was put through reverse transcription using random hexamers. Amplification of the TCR beta CDR3 was carried out by immunoSEQ multiplex PCR, which spanned a total of 54 Vbeta and 13 Jbeta segments. TCRdb ran MiXCR on the immunoSEQ multiplex PCR reads and lists one entry per CDR3 protein. The table shows 250,000 to 350,000 distinct CDR3 sequences, with 70% to 90% occurring only once. Sequencing of TCR beta, carried out with a high-throughput approach, was applied to CD8+ and CD4+ T cells from the blood.

This receptor was identified in a human donor with multiple sclerosis. Material: CD8+ T cells from PBMCs. This chain links TRBV29-1 with TRBJ1-1, with D uncertain. The chain's CDR3 is CSGQREHTEAFF. In nucleotides, the CDR3 is TGCAGCGGACAAAGGGAGCACACTGAAGCTTTCTTT.